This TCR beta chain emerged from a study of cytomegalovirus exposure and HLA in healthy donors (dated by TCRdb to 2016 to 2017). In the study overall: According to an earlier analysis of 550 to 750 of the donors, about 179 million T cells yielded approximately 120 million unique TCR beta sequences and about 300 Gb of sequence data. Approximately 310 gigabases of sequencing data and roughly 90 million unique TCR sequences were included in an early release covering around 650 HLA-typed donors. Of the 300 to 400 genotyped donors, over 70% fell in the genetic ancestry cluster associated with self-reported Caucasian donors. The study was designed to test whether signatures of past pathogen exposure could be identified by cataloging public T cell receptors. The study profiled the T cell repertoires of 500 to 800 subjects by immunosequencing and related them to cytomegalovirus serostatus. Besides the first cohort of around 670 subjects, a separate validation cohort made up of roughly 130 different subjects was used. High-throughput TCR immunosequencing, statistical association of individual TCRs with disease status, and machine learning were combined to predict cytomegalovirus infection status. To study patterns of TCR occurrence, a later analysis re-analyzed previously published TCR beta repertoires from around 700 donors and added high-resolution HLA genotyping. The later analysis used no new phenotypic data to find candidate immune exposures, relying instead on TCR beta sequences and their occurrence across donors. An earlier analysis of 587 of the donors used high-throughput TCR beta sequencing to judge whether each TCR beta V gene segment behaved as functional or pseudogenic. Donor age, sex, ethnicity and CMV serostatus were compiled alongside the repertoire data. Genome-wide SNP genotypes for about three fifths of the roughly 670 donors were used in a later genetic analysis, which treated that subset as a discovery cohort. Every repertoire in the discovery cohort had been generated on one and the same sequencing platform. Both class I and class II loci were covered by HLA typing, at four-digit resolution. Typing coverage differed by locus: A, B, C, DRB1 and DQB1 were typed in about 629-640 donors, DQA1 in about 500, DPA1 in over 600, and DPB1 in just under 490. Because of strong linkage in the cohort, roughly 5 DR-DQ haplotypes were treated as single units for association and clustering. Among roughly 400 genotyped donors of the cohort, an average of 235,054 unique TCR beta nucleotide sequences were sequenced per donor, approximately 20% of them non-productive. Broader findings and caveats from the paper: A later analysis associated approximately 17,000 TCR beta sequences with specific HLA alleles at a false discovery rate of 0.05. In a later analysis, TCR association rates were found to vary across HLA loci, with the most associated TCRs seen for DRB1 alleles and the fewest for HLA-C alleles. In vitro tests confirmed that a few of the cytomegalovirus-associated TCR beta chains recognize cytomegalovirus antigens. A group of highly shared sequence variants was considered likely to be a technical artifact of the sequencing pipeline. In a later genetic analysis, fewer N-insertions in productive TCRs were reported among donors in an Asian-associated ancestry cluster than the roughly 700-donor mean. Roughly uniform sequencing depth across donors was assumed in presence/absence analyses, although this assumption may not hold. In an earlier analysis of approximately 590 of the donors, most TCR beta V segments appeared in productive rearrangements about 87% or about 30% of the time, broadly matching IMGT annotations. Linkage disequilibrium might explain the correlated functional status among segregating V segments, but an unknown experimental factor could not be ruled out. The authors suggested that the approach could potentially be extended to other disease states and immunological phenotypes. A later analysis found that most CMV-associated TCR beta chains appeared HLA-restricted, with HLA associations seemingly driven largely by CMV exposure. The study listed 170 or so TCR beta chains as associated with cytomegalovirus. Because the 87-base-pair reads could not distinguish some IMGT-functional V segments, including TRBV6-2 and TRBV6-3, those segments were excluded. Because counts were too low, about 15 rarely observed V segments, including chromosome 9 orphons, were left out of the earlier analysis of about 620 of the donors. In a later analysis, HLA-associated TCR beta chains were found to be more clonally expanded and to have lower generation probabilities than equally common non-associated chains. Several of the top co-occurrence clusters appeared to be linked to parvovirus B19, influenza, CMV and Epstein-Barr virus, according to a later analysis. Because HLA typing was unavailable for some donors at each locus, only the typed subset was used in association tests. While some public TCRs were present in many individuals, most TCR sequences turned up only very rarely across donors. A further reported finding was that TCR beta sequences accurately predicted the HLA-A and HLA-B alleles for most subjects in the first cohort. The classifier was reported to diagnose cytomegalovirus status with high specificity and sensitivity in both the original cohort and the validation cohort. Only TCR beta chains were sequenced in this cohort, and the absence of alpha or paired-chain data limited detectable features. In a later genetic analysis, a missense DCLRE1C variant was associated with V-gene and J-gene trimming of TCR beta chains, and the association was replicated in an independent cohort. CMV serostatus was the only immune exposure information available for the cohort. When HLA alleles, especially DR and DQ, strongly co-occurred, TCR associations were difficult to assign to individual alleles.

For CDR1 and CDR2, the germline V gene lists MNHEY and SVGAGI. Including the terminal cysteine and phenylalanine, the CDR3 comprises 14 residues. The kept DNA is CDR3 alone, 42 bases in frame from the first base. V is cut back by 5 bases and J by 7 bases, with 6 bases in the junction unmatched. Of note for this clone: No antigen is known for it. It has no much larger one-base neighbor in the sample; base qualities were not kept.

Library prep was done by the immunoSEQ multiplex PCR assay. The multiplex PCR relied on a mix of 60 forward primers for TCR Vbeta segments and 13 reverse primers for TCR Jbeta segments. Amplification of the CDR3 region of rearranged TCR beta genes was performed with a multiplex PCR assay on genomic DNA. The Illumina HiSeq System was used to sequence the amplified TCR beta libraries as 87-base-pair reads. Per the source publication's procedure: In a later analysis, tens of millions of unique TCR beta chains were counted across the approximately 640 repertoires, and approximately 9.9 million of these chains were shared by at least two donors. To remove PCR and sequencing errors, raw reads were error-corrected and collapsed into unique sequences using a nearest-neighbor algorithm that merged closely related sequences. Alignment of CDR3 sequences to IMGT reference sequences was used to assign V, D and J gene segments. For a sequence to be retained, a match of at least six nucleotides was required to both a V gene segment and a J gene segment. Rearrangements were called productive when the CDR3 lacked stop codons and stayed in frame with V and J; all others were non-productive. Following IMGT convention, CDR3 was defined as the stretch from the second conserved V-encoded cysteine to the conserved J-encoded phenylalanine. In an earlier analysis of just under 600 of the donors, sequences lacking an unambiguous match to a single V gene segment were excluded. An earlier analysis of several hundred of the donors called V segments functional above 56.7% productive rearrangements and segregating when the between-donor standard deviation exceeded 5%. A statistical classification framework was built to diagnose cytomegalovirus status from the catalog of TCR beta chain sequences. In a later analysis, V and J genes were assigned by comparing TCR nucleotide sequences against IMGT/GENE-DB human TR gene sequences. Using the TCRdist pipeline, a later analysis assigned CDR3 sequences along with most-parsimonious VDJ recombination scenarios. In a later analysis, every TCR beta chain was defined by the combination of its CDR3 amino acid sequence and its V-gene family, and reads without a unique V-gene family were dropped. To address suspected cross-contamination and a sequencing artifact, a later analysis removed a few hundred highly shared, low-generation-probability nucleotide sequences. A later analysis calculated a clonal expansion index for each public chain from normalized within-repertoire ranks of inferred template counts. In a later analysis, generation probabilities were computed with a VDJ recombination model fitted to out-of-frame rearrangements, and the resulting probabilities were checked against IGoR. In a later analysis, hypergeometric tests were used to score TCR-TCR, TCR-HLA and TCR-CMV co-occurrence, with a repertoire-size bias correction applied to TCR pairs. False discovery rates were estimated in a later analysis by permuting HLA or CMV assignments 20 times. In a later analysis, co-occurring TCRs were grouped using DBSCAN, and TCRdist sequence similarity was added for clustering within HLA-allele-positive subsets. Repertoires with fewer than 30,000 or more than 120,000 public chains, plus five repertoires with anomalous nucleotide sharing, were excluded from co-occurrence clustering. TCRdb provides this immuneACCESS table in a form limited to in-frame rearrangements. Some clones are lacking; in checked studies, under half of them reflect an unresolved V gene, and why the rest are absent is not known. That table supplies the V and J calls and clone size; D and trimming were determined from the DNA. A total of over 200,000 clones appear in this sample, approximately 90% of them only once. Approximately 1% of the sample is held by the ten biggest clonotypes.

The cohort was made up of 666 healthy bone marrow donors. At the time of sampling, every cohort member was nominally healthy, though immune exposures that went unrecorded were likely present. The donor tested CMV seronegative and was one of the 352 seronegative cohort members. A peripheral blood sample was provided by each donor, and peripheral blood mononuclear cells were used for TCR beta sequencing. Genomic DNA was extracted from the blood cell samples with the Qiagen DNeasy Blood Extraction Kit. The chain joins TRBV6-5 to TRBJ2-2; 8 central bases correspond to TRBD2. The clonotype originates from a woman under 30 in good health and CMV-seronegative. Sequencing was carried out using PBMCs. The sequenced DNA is TGTGCCAGCAGTCCGGGACTAGTTCTCGGGGAGCTGTTTTTT. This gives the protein CASSPGLVLGELFF.